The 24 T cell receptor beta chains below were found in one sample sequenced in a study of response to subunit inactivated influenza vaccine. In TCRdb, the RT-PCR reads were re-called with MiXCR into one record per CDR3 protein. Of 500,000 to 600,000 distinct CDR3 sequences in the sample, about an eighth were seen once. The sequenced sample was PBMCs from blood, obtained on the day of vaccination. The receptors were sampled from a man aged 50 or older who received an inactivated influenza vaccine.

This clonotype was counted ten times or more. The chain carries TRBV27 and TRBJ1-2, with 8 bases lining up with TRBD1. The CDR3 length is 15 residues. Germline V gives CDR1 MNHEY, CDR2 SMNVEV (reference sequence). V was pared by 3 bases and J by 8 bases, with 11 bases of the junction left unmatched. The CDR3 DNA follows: TGTGCCAGCAGTTTTCTAGGCCAGGGGGCGGAAGGCTACACCTTC. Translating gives CASSFLGQGAEGYTF.

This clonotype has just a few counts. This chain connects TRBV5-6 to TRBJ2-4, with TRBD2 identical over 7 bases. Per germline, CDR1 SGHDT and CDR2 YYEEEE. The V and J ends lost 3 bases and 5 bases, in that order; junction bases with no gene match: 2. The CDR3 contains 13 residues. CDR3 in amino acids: CASSSLAENIQYF. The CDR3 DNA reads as TGTGCCAGCAGCTCGCTAGCGGAAAACATTCAGTACTTC.

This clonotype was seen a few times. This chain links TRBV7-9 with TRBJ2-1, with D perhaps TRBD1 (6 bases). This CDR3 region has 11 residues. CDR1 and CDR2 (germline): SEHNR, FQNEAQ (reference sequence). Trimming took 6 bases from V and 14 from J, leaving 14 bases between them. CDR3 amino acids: CASSSQGDEFF. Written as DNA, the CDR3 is TGTGCCAGCAGTTCACAGGGAGATGAGTTCTTC.

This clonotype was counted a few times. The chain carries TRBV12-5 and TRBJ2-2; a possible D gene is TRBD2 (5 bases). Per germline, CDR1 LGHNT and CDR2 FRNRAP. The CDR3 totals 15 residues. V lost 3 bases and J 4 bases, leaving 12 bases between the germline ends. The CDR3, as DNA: TGTGCTAGTGGTTTAAGAACTAGGAGCACCGGGGAGCTGTTTTTT. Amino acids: CASGLRTRSTGELFF.

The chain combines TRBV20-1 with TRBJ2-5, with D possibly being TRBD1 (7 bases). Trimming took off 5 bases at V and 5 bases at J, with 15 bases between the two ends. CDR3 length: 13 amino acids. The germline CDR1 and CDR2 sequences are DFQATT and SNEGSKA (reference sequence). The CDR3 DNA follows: TGCAGTGCTCAGGGGGGCGTGGGGGAGACCCAGTACTTC. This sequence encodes CSAQGGVGETQYF.

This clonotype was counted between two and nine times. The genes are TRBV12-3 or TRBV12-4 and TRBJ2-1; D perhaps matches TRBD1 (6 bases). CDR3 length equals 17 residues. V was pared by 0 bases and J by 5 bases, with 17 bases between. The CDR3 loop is CASSLAPGQGSDNEQFF. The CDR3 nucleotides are TGTGCCAGCAGTTTAGCCCCGGGACAAGGGTCGGACAATGAGCAGTTCTTC.

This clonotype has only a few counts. The CDR3 here is CASSIGQNEQYF. DNA for the CDR3: TGTGCCAGCAGCATTGGACAGAACGAGCAGTACTTC. V and J are TRBV7-9 and TRBJ2-7, with D tentatively TRBD1 (6 bases). CDR3 size: 12 residues. Trimming took off 5 bases at V and 5 bases at J, with 10 bases between the two ends. CDR1 is SEHNR and CDR2 is FQNEAQ in the germline V gene (reference sequence).

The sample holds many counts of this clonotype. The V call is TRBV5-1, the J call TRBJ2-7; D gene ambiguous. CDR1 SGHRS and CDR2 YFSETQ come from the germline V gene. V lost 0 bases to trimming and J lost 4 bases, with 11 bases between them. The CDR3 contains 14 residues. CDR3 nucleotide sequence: TGCGCCAGCAGCTTGGATTCAGGTCGGTACGAGCAGTACTTC. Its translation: CASSLDSGRYEQYF.

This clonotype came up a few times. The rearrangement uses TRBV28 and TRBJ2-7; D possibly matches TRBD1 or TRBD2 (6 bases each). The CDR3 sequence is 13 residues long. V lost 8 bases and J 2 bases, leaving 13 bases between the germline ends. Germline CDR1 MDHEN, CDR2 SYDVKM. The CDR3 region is CASVEGGTYEQYF. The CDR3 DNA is TGTGCCAGCGTAGAAGGGGGGACCTACGAGCAGTACTTC. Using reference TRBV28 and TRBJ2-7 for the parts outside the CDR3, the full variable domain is DVKVTQSSRYLVKRTGEKVFLECVQDMDHENMFWYRQDPGLGLRLIYFSYDVKMKEKGDIPEGYSVSREKKERFSLILESASTNQTSMYLCASVEGGTYEQYFGPGTRLTVT.

CDR3 DNA sequence: TGTGCCATCAGTGGAGGGACGGCCGGGGCCTACGAGCAGTACTTC. It yields the protein CAISGGTAGAYEQYF. J is TRBJ2-7 and V is TRBV10-3, with D perhaps being TRBD1 or TRBD2 (5 bases each). The CDR3 is 15 amino acids. CDR1 and CDR2 (germline): ENHRY, SYGVKD. V dropped 4 bases and J dropped 2 bases, with 15 bases sitting between them.

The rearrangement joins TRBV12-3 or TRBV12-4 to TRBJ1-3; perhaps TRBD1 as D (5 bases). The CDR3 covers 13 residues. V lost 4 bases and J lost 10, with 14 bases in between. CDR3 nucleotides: TGTGCCAGCAGTTCGGGCCGCGGGGGAACCATATATTTT. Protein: CASSSGRGGTIYF.

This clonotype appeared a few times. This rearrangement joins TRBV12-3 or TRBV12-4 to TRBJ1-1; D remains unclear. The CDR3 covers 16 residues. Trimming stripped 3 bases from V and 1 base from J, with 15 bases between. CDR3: CASSLPPGRQNTEAFF. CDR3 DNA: TGTGCCAGCAGTTTGCCCCCCGGACGGCAGAACACTGAAGCTTTCTTT.

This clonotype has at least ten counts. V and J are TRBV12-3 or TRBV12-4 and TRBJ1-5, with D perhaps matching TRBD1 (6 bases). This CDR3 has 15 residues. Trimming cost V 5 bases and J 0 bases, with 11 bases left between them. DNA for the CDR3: TGTGCCAGCAGTCCACAGGGTTATAGCAATCAGCCCCAGCATTTT. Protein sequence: CASSPQGYSNQPQHF.

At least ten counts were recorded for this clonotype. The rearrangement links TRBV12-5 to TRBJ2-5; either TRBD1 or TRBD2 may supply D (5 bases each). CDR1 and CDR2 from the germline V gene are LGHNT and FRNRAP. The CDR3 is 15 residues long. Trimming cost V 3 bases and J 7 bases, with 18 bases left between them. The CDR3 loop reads CASGFNLPGTGTQYF. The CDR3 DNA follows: TGTGCTAGTGGTTTTAACTTACCAGGGACGGGGACCCAGTACTTC.

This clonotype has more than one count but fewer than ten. The CDR3 coding sequence is TGTGCCAGCTCACCGGCCACCACGAACACCGGGGAGCTGTTTTTT. Translation: CASSPATTNTGELFF. The genes are TRBV18 and TRBJ2-2, with D hard to call. Trimming took 3 bases from V and 0 from J, leaving 8 bases between them. CDR1 and CDR2 (germline): KGHSH, LQKENI. The CDR3 loop spans 15 amino acids. The full variable domain, its missing parts supplied by reference TRBV18 and TRBJ2-2, is NAGVMQNPRHLVRRRGQEARLRCSPMKGHSHVYWYRQLPEEGLKFMVYLQKENIIDESGMPKERFSAEFPKEGPSILRIQQVVRGDSAAYFCASSPATTNTGELFFGEGSRLTVL.

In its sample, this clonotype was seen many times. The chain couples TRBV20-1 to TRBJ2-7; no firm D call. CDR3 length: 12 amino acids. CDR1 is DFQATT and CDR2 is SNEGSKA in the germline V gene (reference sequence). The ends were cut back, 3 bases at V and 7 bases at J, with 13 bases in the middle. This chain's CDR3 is CSASGTSGEQYF. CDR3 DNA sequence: TGCAGTGCTAGTGGCACCTCTGGAGAGCAGTACTTC.

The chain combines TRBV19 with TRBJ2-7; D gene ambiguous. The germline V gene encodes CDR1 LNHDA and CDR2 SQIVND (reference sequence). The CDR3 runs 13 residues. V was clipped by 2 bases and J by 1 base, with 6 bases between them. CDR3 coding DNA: TGTGCCAGTAGTATAATGCCTTCCTACGAGCAGTACTTC. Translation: CASSIMPSYEQYF.

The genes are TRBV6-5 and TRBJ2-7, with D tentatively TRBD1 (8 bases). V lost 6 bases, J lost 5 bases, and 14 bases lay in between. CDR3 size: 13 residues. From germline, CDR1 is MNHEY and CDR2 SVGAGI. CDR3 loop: CASRLQGGHEQYF. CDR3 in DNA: TGTGCCAGCAGATTACAGGGGGGGCACGAGCAGTACTTC.

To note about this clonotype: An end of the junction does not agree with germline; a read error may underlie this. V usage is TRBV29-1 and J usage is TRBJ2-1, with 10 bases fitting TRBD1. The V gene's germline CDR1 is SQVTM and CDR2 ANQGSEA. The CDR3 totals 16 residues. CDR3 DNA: TGCAGAGTTGATCTTACCGGGACAGGGGTTTATGGTGAGCAGTTCTTC. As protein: CRVDLTGTGVYGEQFF.

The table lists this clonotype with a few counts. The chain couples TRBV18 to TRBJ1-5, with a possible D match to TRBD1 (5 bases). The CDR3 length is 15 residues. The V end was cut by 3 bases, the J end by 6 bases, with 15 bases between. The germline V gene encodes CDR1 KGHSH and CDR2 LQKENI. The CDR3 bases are TGTGCCAGCTCACCCAACGGGGGTCGCGGTCAGCCCCAGCATTTT. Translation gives CASSPNGGRGQPQHF.

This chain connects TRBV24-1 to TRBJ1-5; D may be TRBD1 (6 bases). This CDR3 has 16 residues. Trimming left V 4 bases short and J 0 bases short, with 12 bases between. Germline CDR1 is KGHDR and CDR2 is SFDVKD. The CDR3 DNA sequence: TGTGCCACCAGTGAAGGGGGGTACTCTAGCAATCAGCCCCAGCATTTT. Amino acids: CATSEGGYSSNQPQHF.

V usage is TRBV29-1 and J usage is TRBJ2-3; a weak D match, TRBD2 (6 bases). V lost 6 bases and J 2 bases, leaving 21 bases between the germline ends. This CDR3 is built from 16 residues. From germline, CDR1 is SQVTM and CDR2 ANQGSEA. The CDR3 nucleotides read TGCAGCGTCCAGCACGGGGGAGGCGGTACCACAGATACGCAGTATTTT. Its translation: CSVQHGGGGTTDTQYF.

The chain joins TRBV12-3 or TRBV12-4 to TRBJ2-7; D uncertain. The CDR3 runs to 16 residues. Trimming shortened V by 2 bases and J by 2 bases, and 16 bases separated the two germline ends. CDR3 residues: CASSLQADVRAYEQYF. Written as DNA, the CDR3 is TGTGCCAGCAGTTTACAGGCAGACGTCCGGGCCTACGAGCAGTACTTC.

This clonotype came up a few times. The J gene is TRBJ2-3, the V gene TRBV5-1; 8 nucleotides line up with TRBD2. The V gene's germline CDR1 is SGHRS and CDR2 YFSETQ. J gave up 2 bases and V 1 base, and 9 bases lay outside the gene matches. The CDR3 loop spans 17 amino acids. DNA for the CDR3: TGCGCCAGCAGCTTGAGGGGTCAGCGGGGGACCACAGATACGCAGTATTTT. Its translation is CASSLRGQRGTTDTQYF.